Shown below are 8 T cell receptor beta chains from a single sample sequenced in a study of shared clonotypes between healthy human individuals. Profiling relied on immunoSEQ multiplex PCR, and the TCRdb table lists in-frame clones only, not all of them. The data contain just over 2,000,000 clones, roughly 94% of them singletons. The material sequenced was naive CD4+ T cells sorted from blood. As for subset: CD45RA+ positively selected. The receptor source for this set is a man aged 18 to 29 in good health.

Concerning this clone: One end of the junction is discordant with germline, which a read error may explain. The rearrangement joins TRBV18 to TRBJ1-3; no definite D call. The CDR3 contains 15 residues. The V gene's germline CDR1 is KGHSH and CDR2 LQKENI. CDR3 in amino acids: CASSPPLLAGNTIYF. For the CDR3, the DNA is TGTGCCAGCTCGCCACCGTTGCTAGCTGGAAACACCATATATTTT.

This chain uses TRBV6-6 with TRBJ1-3; D remains ambiguous. The CDR3 totals 12 residues. V was shortened by 5 bases and J by 5 bases, with 7 bases between the two germline ends. Germline CDR1 MNHNY, CDR2 SVGAGI (reference sequence). The CDR3 coding sequence is TGTGCCAGCAGTAGCCCTCGAAACACCATATATTTT. Protein product: CASSSPRNTIYF.

The J gene is TRBJ1-2, the V gene TRBV7-9; D is unclear. Trimming left V 1 base short and J 5 bases short, with 14 bases between. This CDR3 is 15 amino acids long. Germline V gives CDR1 SEHNR, CDR2 FQNEAQ (reference sequence). CDR3 bases: TGTGCCAGCAGCTTAGGGCAGAGGCTAATTTATGGCTACACCTTC. Translation: CASSLGQRLIYGYTF. Drawing the rest from reference TRBV7-9 and TRBJ1-2, the complete variable domain is DTGVSQNPRHKITKRGQNVTFRCDPISEHNRLYWYRQTLGQGPEFLTYFQNEAQLEKSRLLSDRFSAERPKGSFSTLEIQRTEQGDSAMYLCASSLGQRLIYGYTFGSGTRLTVV.

CDR3 region: CASTQTGDNSPLHF. Written as DNA, the CDR3 is TGCGCCAGCACCCAAACAGGGGACAATTCACCCCTCCACTTT. The chain is built from TRBV5-1 and TRBJ1-6; TRBD1 aligns across 7 bases. The germline CDR1 and CDR2 sequences are SGHRS and YFSETQ. The CDR3 covers 14 residues. Trimming took 6 bases from V and 7 from J; bases not matched to a gene: 7.

The chain links TRBV28 to TRBJ2-3; 9 bases are a match to TRBD1. The CDR3 contains 15 residues. CDR1 and CDR2 from the germline V gene are MDHEN and SYDVKM. The V segment lost 7 bases and the J segment 2 bases; nucleotides outside the gene matches: 7. The CDR3 loop reads CASTPGDRATDTQYF. CDR3 in DNA: TGTGCCAGCACCCCCGGGGACAGGGCCACAGATACGCAGTATTTT.

The chain is built from TRBV11-2 and TRBJ2-7, with TRBD2 matching 7 bases. Germline V CDR1 and CDR2: SGHAT, FQNNGV. The CDR3 is 14 amino acids. The V gene end was trimmed by 4 bases and the J gene end by 6 bases; junction bases not matched to a gene: 9. CDR3 sequence reads: CASSYERDLGEQYF. The CDR3 DNA sequence: TGTGCCAGCAGCTATGAGCGGGACCTCGGCGAGCAGTACTTC. The full variable domain, with the rest looked up from reference TRBV11-2 and TRBJ2-7, is EAGVAQSPRYKIIEKRQSVAFWCNPISGHATLYWYQQILGQGPKLLIQFQNNGVVDDSQLPKDRFSAERLKGVDSTLKIQPAKLEDSAVYLCASSYERDLGEQYFGPGTRLTVT.

In this sample, this clone turned up a few times. The chain recombines TRBV5-4 with TRBJ2-7; D gene uncertain. Germline assignment: CDR1 SGHNT and CDR2 YYREEE (reference sequence). This CDR3 has 13 residues. V dropped 4 bases and J dropped 5 bases, with 13 bases sitting between them. The CDR3 coding sequence is TGTGCCAGCAGCGGGGATAGGAGCAACGAGCAGTACTTC. Its translation: CASSGDRSNEQYF.

CDR3 nucleotide sequence: TGTGCCATCAGCCCCTGGGGGCTAAACAATGAGCAGTTCTTC. Its translation: CAISPWGLNNEQFF. The gene calls are TRBV10-3 and TRBJ2-1, with D perhaps matching TRBD1 (6 bases). The V and J ends lost 6 bases and 5 bases respectively, with 14 bases between them. Looked up from germline, CDR1 is ENHRY and CDR2 is SYGVKD. The CDR3 covers 14 residues.